The clone carrying this T cell receptor (beta chain) was seen a few times. The antigen is not known. TCRdb re-called the reads with MiXCR, one entry per CDR3 protein. The data hold tens of thousands of distinct CDR3 sequences, with about 18% observed a single time. The data were obtained in a study of T cell repertoires in cytomegalovirus infection. At the level of the study: CMV infection and matching HLA type were both indicated by public TCR beta signatures.

Trimming removed 2 bases at V and 2 bases at J, with 6 bases between. The CDR3 is made up of 13 amino acids. This clonotype originated in a human donor in good health (CMV status not recorded). Some clones in this sample may be carry-over from other donors' samples. The rearrangement links TRBV12-3 or TRBV12-4 to TRBJ2-5; D may be TRBD1 (6 bases). Sequenced material: CD8+ T cells from cultured PBMCs, taken from culture after CMV antigen stimulation. The CDR3 region is CASSLQGQETQYF. As DNA, the CDR3 is TGTGCCAGCAGTTTACAGGGGCAAGAGACCCAGTACTTC.